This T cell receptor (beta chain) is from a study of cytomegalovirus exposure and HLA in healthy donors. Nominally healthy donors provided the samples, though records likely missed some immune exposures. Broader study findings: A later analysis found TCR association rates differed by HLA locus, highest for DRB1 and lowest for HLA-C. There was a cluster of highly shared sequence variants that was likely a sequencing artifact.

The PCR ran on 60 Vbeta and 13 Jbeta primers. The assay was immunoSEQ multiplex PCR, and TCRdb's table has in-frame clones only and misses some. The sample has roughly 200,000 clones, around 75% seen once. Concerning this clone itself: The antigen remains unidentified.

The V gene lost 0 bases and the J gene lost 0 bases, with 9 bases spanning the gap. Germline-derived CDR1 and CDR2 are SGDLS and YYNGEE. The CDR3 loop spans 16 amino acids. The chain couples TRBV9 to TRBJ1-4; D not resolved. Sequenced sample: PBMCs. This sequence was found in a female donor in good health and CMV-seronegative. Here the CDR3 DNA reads TGTGCCAGCAGCGTAGCCCCGGGTGCAACTAATGAAAAACTGTTTTTT. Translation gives CASSVAPGATNEKLFF.